These T cell receptor beta chains were read from a single sample in a study of OX40 agonist ivuxolimab in advanced cancers. Sequencing was performed with immunoSEQ multiplex PCR; in TCRdb, only in-frame clones are kept and a portion is missing. The repertoire has 50,000 to 80,000 clones, roughly four fifths of them found once; the top ten carry 2% to 2.5%. The sequencing used CD4+ or CD8+ T cells sorted from blood, collected in a trial of the OX40 agonist ivuxolimab. Receptors were obtained from an adult with an advanced solid tumor such as melanoma, head and neck, liver or kidney cancer. Each CDR3 is given with its conserved first and last residue. Fields, in order: J gene, V gene, CDR3 protein.

>TRBJ2-1|TRBV7-3
CASSQQGQGVGEQFF
>TRBJ1-5|TRBV10-3
CAISESKVQPQHF
>TRBJ2-7|TRBV5-1
CASSLLQGGSYEQYF
>TRBJ2-2|TRBV9
CASSVGADGGELFF
>TRBJ2-1|TRBV9
CASSGGTSDPYNEQFF
>TRBJ2-5|TRBV5-5
CASSVDRGETQYF
>TRBJ2-7|TRBV2
CASSFRLAGMYEQYF
>TRBJ1-4|TRBV30
CAWNTRTVATNEKLFF
>TRBJ2-5|TRBV5-1
CASSLAARSGETQYF
>TRBJ1-2|TRBV6-1
CARSVTANYGYTF